These 30 T cell receptor beta chains were sequenced from one sample in a study of T cells in Graves' hyperthyroidism and ophthalmopathy. Regions amplified from RNA transcripts were the TCR beta CDR3 regions. An initial round of RT-PCR targeting the TCR CDR3 relied on the HTBI primer set. TCRdb re-derived calls from the multiplex PCR reads in MiXCR, one entry per CDR3 protein. The repertoire holds hundreds of thousands of distinct CDR3 sequences, with around 38% as singletons. The material sequenced was blood. The receptors come from a man between 18 and 29 years old with Graves' hyperthyroidism.

The genes are TRBV29-1 and TRBJ1-1; no definite D call. This CDR3 region has 14 residues. Germline values: CDR1 SQVTM, CDR2 ANQGSEA. Between the trimmed V and J ends, which lost 3 bases and 4 bases, there was a span of 15 bases. CDR3 loop: CSVDSGELGTEAFF. DNA of the CDR3: TGCAGCGTTGACTCCGGGGAGCTGGGCACTGAAGCTTTCTTT.

This clonotype has ten or more counts. The chain uses TRBV10-3 and TRBJ2-2; the D gene is possibly TRBD1 (5 bases). CDR3 length: 14 residues. V lost 4 bases, J lost 3 bases, and 9 bases lay in between. CDR1 and CDR2 (germline): ENHRY, SYGVKD. CDR3 region: CAISGTPYTGELFF. The DNA for the CDR3 is TGTGCCATCAGTGGGACACCGTACACCGGGGAGCTGTTTTTT.

This clonotype occurred a few times. The chain joins TRBV7-9 to TRBJ2-7; 7 nucleotides match TRBD2. The CDR3 contains 13 residues. V gave up 6 bases and J gave up 3 bases; unmatched junction bases: 5. In germline, CDR1 is SEHNR, CDR2 FQNEAQ (reference sequence). In DNA form, the CDR3 reads TGTGCCAGCAGGGGAGGGGACCACTACGAGCAGTACTTC. It yields the protein CASRGGDHYEQYF.

Details on this clonotype: Given a much more abundant clone one base away, this may be a read error. This chain links TRBV5-8 with TRBJ2-2; perhaps TRBD1 as D (6 bases). The CDR3 has 15 amino acids. With 5 bases removed from V and 0 bases from J, the gap between germline ends came to 11 bases. Germline CDR1 SGHTS, CDR2 YDEGEE. CDR3 coding DNA: TGTGCCAGCAGAACCGGGACATCGAACACCGGGGAGCTGTTTTTT. Encoded protein: CASRTGTSNTGELFF. The full variable domain, rest sourced from reference TRBV5-8 and TRBJ2-2, is EAGVTQSPTHLIKTRGQQATLRCSPISGHTSVYWYQQALGLGLQFLLWYDEGEERNRGNFPPRFSGRQFPNYSSELNVNALELEDSALYLCASRTGTSNTGELFFGEGSRLTVL.

This clonotype was counted many times. The rearrangement joins TRBV9 to TRBJ2-2; 8 bases fit TRBD1. The length of the CDR3 is 15 residues. Trimming at V came to 0 bases and at J to 7 bases, leaving 5 bases not matched to a gene. Germline-derived CDR1 and CDR2 are SGDLS and YYNGEE. The CDR3 sequence: CASSVATGTGGELFF. The CDR3, as DNA: TGTGCCAGCAGCGTAGCTACAGGGACAGGCGGGGAGCTGTTTTTT.

This chain uses TRBV10-3 with TRBJ1-2; D is undetermined. V was pared by 4 bases and J by 3 bases, with 12 bases between. The CDR3 covers 14 residues. Germline V lookup: CDR1 ENHRY, CDR2 SYGVKD. The CDR3 bases are TGTGCCATCAGTGGATCAATGCGGGACTATGGCTACACCTTC. This codes for CAISGSMRDYGYTF.

The chain uses TRBV7-6 and TRBJ2-7; no reliable D call. Germline V gene sequence: CDR1 SGHVS, CDR2 FNYEAQ. CDR3 size: 13 residues. Deletions cut 8 bases from V and 6 bases from J, with 17 bases between. Here the CDR3 DNA reads TGTGCCAGCTCACTTCCCGGGCCCAGCGAGCAGTACTTC. The encoded protein is CASSLPGPSEQYF. The complete variable domain, with remaining parts taken from reference TRBV7-6 and TRBJ2-7, reads GAGVSQSPRYKVTKRGQDVALRCDPISGHVSLYWYRQALGQGPEFLTYFNYEAQQDKSGLPNDRFSAERPEGSISTLTIQRTEQRDSAMYRCASSLPGPSEQYFGPGTRLTVT.

This chain links TRBV9 with TRBJ2-2; D possibly matches TRBD1 or TRBD2 (5 bases each). Germline V lookup: CDR1 SGDLS, CDR2 YYNGEE. The V gene lost 6 bases and the J gene lost 3 bases, with 15 bases spanning the gap. The CDR3 runs 15 residues. CDR3 loop: CASTPSGQYTGELFF. In DNA form, the CDR3 reads TGTGCCAGCACCCCCTCGGGGCAGTACACCGGGGAGCTGTTTTTT.

The V gene is TRBV5-4, the J gene TRBJ2-5; D not resolved. CDR1 and CDR2 (germline): SGHNT, YYREEE (reference sequence). The V and J ends lost 3 bases and 1 base respectively, with 10 bases between them. The CDR3 is 14 residues long. In nucleotides, the CDR3 is TGTGCCAGCAGCTACCTAGACTCCCAAGAGACCCAGTACTTC. It yields the protein CASSYLDSQETQYF.

The rearrangement joins TRBV7-9 to TRBJ2-5; 10 bases agree with TRBD2. The CDR3 contains 18 residues. The germline gives CDR1 SEHNR, CDR2 FQNEAQ (reference sequence). V shed 6 bases, J shed 1 base, and the junction held 14 bases outside the gene matches. The CDR3 bases are TGTGCCAGCAGTTTACTTCCAGCGGGAGGGCGGTTCCAAGAGACCCAGTACTTC. Translation gives CASSLLPAGGRFQETQYF.

V and J are TRBV25-1 and TRBJ2-5; D unresolved. The CDR3 spans 15 residues. V shed 5 bases and J shed 2 bases, with 15 bases lying between them. The germline CDR1 and CDR2 sequences are MGHDK and SYGVNS. CDR3 bases: TGTGCCAGCAGTTACTTTTTGGGCGAACAAGAGACCCAGTACTTC. It yields the protein CASSYFLGEQETQYF.

This clonotype has at least ten counts. The CDR3, as DNA: TGTGCCAGCAGTGGAGCAGGGTACAGTGAAGCTTTCTTT. This codes for CASSGAGYSEAFF. The rearrangement joins TRBV2 to TRBJ1-1; D is perhaps TRBD1 (5 bases). The CDR3 totals 13 residues. The germline V gene has CDR1 SNHLY and CDR2 FYNNEI. The ends were cut back, 4 bases at V and 7 bases at J, with 13 bases in the middle. The full variable domain, completed using reference TRBV2 and TRBJ1-1, is EPEVTQTPSHQVTQMGQEVILRCVPISNHLYFYWYRQILGQKVEFLVSFYNNEISEKSEIFDDQFSVERPDGSNFTLKIRSTKLEDSAMYFCASSGAGYSEAFFGQGTRLTVV.

This clonotype was counted between two and nine times. The chain joins TRBV20-1 to TRBJ2-7; perhaps TRBD2 as D (6 bases). This CDR3 is built from 15 residues. V was cut by 0 bases and J by 3 bases, with 15 bases left in between. CDR1 DFQATT and CDR2 SNEGSKA come from the germline V gene (reference sequence). The CDR3 spells CSARDLDSGGYEQYF. The CDR3 DNA sequence: TGCAGTGCTAGAGACTTGGATAGCGGCGGCTACGAGCAGTACTTC.

About this clonotype: A much larger clone differs by one base, so this may be a read error. V and J are TRBV2 and TRBJ1-2; 7 bases fit TRBD1. Germline V gene sequence: CDR1 SNHLY, CDR2 FYNNEI. The CDR3 length is 14 residues. The J segment lost 2 bases and the V segment lost 5 bases, leaving 5 bases of the junction unmatched. CDR3 amino acids: CASSPAGGNYGYTF. In DNA, the CDR3 is TGTGCCAGCAGTCCTGCAGGGGGGAACTATGGCTACACCTTC.

A remark on this clonotype: One junction end does not reproduce the germline sequence, and a read error may be involved. The chain couples TRBV19 to TRBJ1-2, with unresolved D. Germline V lookup: CDR1 LNHDA, CDR2 SQIVND (reference sequence). CDR3 length: 10 amino acids. In DNA, the CDR3 is TGTGCCAGTAGTCGAACCGGCTCCACCTTC. It translates to CASSRTGSTF.

As for this clonotype: A read error may be the cause here, since a much bigger clone is one base away. The chain combines TRBV29-1 with TRBJ2-7; no firm D call. The CDR3 loop spans 11 amino acids. Germline V gene sequence: CDR1 SQVTM, CDR2 ANQGSEA. Trimming took 7 bases from V and 3 from J, leaving 10 bases between them. CDR3 DNA: TGCAGCGGATCGGGCCTCTACGAGCAGTACTTC. The encoded protein is CSGSGLYEQYF.

The gene calls are TRBV12-3 or TRBV12-4 and TRBJ2-7, with 9 nucleotides matching TRBD1. V trimming: 5 bases; J trimming: 3 bases; junction bases outside the gene matches: 8. The CDR3 is 15 residues long. CDR3: CASSPFWDRVYEQYF. The DNA of the CDR3 is TGTGCCAGCAGTCCGTTCTGGGACAGGGTCTACGAGCAGTACTTC.

This chain links TRBV2 with TRBJ2-2; D possibly uses TRBD1 or TRBD2 (6 bases each). CDR1 and CDR2 from the germline V gene are SNHLY and FYNNEI. V shed 2 bases and J shed 7 bases, with 17 bases lying between them. CDR3 length equals 16 residues. The CDR3 coding sequence is TGTGCCAGCAGTGAAAGGGCTAGCGTAGGGGGCGGGGAGCTGTTTTTT. The encoded protein is CASSERASVGGGELFF.

This clonotype appeared many times. The chain joins TRBV19 to TRBJ2-7, with D possibly matching TRBD2 (7 bases). CDR1 is LNHDA and CDR2 is SQIVND in the germline V gene (reference sequence). The CDR3 contains 15 residues. Trimming took off 8 bases at V and 3 bases at J, with 20 bases between the two ends. Here the CDR3 DNA reads TGTGCCAGTCGCTGGGGGGCGGGGGATCGCTACGAGCAGTACTTC. This encodes CASRWGAGDRYEQYF.

This clonotype was seen repeatedly, ten times or more. The V call is TRBV20-1, the J call TRBJ1-1, with 7 bases aligning to TRBD1. This CDR3 region has 13 residues. V dropped 4 bases and J dropped 3; count of bases not matched to a gene: 5. The germline V gene encodes CDR1 DFQATT and CDR2 SNEGSKA (reference sequence). The CDR3 protein is CSANRGGYTEAFF. DNA for the CDR3: TGCAGTGCTAACAGGGGCGGGTACACTGAAGCTTTCTTT.

The V and J genes are TRBV6-4 and TRBJ2-2; D not certain. The CDR3 loop spans 14 amino acids. Between the trimmed V and J ends, which lost 6 bases and 3 bases, there was a span of 11 bases. Germline V gene sequence: CDR1 MRHNA, CDR2 SNTAGT. The CDR3 DNA follows: TGTGCCAGCAGCTTGATCCCGTACACCGGGGAGCTGTTTTTT. Translating it yields CASSLIPYTGELFF.

The chain combines TRBV24-1 with TRBJ2-6; D is unclear. V lost 3 bases and J lost 4, with 6 bases in between. The CDR3 is 14 residues long. CDR1 and CDR2 from the germline V gene are KGHDR and SFDVKD. In DNA form, the CDR3 reads TGTGCCACCAGTGATGCGACGGGGGCCAACGTCCTGACTTTC. Protein product: CATSDATGANVLTF.

The J gene is TRBJ2-7, the V gene TRBV6-5; possibly TRBD1 for D (5 bases). The germline gives CDR1 MNHEY, CDR2 SVGAGI. Trimming removed 6 bases at V and 0 bases at J, with 12 bases between. This CDR3 is 14 amino acids long. The CDR3 region is CASSIDSTSYEQYF. CDR3 coding DNA: TGTGCCAGCAGCATTGACAGCACCTCCTACGAGCAGTACTTC.

The genes are TRBV11-2 and TRBJ1-5, with D possibly being TRBD1 (5 bases). Between the trimmed V and J ends, which lost 1 base and 6 bases, there was a span of 13 bases. The CDR3 loop spans 15 amino acids. Looked up from germline, CDR1 is SGHAT and CDR2 is FQNNGV. The CDR3 reads CASSLAPGLSQPQHF. CDR3 DNA: TGTGCCAGCAGCTTAGCGCCGGGACTCAGTCAGCCCCAGCATTTT.

This clonotype has at least ten counts. The chain combines TRBV24-1 with TRBJ1-5; 7 positions agree with TRBD1. CDR1 and CDR2 (germline): KGHDR, SFDVKD. V lost 9 bases to trimming and J lost 6 bases; unmatched junction nucleotides: 7. This CDR3 contains 13 residues. The CDR3 DNA is TGTGCCACCTCCGACAGGGTATTTCAGCCCCAGCATTTT. This sequence encodes CATSDRVFQPQHF.

The chain uses TRBV10-3 and TRBJ2-7, with 13 bases fitting TRBD2. Germline V gives CDR1 ENHRY, CDR2 SYGVKD. The length of the CDR3 is 13 residues. After removal of 8 bases from V and 6 bases from J, the junction contained 4 bases not matched to a gene. The DNA of the CDR3 is TGTGCCATCGGACTAGCGGGGGCCGGCGAGCAGTACTTC. It is translated as CAIGLAGAGEQYF.

The CDR3 region has the DNA TGTGCCAGTAGTATATCCCAGGGGACAGGGGGCTATGGCTACACCTTC. Residues: CASSISQGTGGYGYTF. The gene calls are TRBV19 and TRBJ1-2; the match to TRBD1 covers 11 bases. The CDR3 runs 16 residues. Germline V CDR1 and CDR2: LNHDA, SQIVND (reference sequence). With 2 bases clipped from V and 4 bases from J, the junction kept 6 bases outside the gene matches. The entire variable domain, with the rest obtained from reference TRBV19 and TRBJ1-2, is as follows: DGGITQSPKYLFRKEGQNVTLSCEQNLNHDAMYWYRQDPGQGLRLIYYSQIVNDFQKGDIAEGYSVSREKKESFPLTVTSAQKNPTAFYLCASSISQGTGGYGYTFGSGTRLTVV.

This clonotype has ten or more counts. This chain links TRBV9 with TRBJ2-5; no reliable D call. The CDR3 extends over 13 amino acids. Trimming left V 0 bases short and J 5 bases short, with 8 bases between. Germline loops: CDR1 SGDLS, CDR2 YYNGEE. The CDR3 nucleotides are TGTGCCAGCAGCGTAGAGGGATGGGAGACCCAGTACTTC. Translated: CASSVEGWETQYF.

J is TRBJ1-1 and V is TRBV5-1; TRBD1 agrees at 7 bases. The ends lost 4 bases at V and 9 bases at J; junction bases unmatched: 12. CDR3 length: 14 amino acids. Germline CDR1 reads SGHRS; CDR2 reads YFSETQ. The CDR3 loop reads CASSTAGTVNKAFF. In DNA form, the CDR3 reads TGCGCCAGCAGCACGGCCGGGACAGTTAACAAAGCTTTCTTT.

This clonotype came up many times. This chain connects TRBV20-1 to TRBJ1-1; D is possibly TRBD1 (5 bases). Trimming cost V 0 bases and J 4 bases, with 9 bases left between them. Germline V CDR1 and CDR2: DFQATT, SNEGSKA (reference sequence). The CDR3 runs to 13 residues. CDR3 sequence reads: CSAREQVGTEAFF. The CDR3 DNA sequence: TGCAGTGCTAGAGAACAGGTCGGCACTGAAGCTTTCTTT.